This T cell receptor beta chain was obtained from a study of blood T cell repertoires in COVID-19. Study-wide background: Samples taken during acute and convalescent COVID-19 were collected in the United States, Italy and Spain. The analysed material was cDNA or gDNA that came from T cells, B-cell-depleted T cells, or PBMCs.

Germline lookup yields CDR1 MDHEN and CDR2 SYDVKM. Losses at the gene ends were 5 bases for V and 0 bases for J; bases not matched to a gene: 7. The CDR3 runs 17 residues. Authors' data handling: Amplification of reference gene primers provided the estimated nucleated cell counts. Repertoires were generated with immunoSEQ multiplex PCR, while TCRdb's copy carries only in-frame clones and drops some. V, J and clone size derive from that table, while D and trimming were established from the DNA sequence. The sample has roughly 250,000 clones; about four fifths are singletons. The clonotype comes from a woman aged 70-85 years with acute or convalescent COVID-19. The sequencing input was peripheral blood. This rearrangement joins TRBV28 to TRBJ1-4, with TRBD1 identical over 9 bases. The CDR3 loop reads CASSTPGQGATNEKLFF. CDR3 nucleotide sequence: TGTGCCAGCAGTACCCCGGGACAGGGTGCAACTAATGAAAAACTGTTTTTT.